A single TCR beta chain is shown here with its context. The antigen remains unidentified. Sequencing used immunoSEQ multiplex PCR; TCRdb keeps in-frame clones, though not all of them. Here the sample spans some 69,000 clones, 90% being singletons. This specimen comes from a study of OX40 agonist ivuxolimab in advanced cancers. Overall study context: It was permissible to have had prior anti-PD-1, anti-PD-L1 or anti-CTLA-4 therapy, and about 40% had some. Two patients with cutaneous melanoma and one with hepatocellular carcinoma, three in total, showed partial responses.

Study outcomes and limitations: Some nonresponders likewise displayed low normalized T-cell clonal expansion. Antigen specificity was not determined for the expanded peripheral T cells.

This CDR3 has 14 amino acids. Germline CDR1 reads SNHLY; CDR2 reads FYNNEI. V was shortened by 6 bases and J by 2 bases, with 13 bases between the two germline ends. V gene TRBV2 combines with J gene TRBJ2-5; a weak D match, TRBD2 (5 bases). The sample here was CD4+ or CD8+ T cells sorted from blood, taken in a trial of the OX40 agonist ivuxolimab. The TCR originated in an adult with an advanced solid tumor such as melanoma, head and neck, liver or kidney cancer. DNA of the CDR3: TGTGCCAGCAGCGCTGGACTTACACAAGAGACCCAGTACTTC. It codes for CASSAGLTQETQYF.